This entry features one T cell receptor beta chain sequence. TCRdb's copy holds only in-frame clones and misses some; the assay was immunoSEQ multiplex PCR. The sample lists about 95,000 clones, around 90% occurring once. This CDR3 contains 16 residues. V was clipped by 2 bases and J by 1 base, with 11 bases between them. CDR1 and CDR2 (germline): SNHLY, FYNNEI. The entry originates in a study of blood T cell repertoires in COVID-19. Looking at the study overall: Acute-phase and convalescent COVID-19 samples originated in the United States, Italy and Spain.

Sequencing was performed on peripheral blood. This clonotype was obtained from a woman aged 65 to 85 with acute or convalescent COVID-19. The gene calls are TRBV2 and TRBJ2-2; the D is unclear. DNA for the CDR3: TGTGCCAGCAGTGAATGGGTAGCCGTGAACACCGGGGAGCTGTTTTTT. Its protein is CASSEWVAVNTGELFF.